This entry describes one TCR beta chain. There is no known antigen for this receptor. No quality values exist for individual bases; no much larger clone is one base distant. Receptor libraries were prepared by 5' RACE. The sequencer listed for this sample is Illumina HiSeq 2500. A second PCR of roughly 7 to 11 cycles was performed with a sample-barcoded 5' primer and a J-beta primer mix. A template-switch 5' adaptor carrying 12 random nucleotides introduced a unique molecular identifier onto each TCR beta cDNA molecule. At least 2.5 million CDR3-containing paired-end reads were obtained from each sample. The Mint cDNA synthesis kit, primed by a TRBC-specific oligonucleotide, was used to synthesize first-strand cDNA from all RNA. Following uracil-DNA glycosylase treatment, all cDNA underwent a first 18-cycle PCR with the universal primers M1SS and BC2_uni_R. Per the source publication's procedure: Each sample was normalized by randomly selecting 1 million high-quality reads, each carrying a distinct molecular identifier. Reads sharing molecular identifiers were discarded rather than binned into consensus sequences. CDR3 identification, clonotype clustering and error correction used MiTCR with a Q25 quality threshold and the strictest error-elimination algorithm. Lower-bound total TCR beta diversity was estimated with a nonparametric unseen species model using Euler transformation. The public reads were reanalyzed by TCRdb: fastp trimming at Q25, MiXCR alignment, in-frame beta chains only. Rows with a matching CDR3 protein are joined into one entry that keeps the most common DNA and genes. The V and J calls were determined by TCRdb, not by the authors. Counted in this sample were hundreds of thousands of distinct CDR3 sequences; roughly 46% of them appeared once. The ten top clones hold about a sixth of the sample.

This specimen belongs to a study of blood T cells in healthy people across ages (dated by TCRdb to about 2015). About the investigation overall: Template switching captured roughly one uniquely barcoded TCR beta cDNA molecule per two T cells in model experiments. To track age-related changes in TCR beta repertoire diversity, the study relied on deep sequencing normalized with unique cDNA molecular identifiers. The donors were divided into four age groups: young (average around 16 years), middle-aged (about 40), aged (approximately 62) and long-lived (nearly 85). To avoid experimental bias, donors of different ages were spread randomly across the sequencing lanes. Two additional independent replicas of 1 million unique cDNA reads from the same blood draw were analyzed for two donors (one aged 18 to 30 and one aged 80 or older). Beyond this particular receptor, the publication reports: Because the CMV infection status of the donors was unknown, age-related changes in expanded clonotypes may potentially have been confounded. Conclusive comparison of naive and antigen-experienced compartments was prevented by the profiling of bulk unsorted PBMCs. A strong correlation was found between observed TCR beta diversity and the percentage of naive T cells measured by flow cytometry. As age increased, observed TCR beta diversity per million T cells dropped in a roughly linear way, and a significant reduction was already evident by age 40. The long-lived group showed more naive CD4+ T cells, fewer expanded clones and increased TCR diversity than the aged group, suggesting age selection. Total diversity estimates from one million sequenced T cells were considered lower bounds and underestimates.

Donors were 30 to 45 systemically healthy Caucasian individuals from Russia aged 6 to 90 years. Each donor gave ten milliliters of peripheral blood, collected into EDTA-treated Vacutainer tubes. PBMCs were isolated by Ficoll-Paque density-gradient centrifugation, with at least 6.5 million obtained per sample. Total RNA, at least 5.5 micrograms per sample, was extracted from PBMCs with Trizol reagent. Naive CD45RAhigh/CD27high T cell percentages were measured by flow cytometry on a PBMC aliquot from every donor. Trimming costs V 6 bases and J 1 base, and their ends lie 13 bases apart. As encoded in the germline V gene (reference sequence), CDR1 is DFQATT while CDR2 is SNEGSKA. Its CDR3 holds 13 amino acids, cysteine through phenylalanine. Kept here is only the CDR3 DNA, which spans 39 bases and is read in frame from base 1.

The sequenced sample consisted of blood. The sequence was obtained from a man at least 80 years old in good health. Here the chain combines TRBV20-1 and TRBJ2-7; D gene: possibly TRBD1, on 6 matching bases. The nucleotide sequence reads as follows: TGCAGTGCCTACAGGGCAAGTTCCTACGAGCAGTACTTC. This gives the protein CSAYRASSYEQYF.